This T cell receptor (delta chain) was profiled in a study of delta chains in infants with herpesvirus infections (dated by TCRdb to 2021 to 2024). About the full investigation: A Ugandan infant birth cohort was prospectively followed from birth to characterize gammadelta T cell responses to primary cytomegalovirus (CMV) infection. In infants who were infected with CMV after birth, the study searched for a public fetal Vdelta1/Vgamma8 gammadelta TCR clonotype. Using PBMC, gammadelta TCRs were sequenced for over 15 CMV-infected infants, one of whom was congenitally infected, and for several CMV-uninfected infants who had enough sample available. Infant blood samples fell into approximate age groups of 1.5, 4, 8 and 12 months. Previously published Belgian fetal and cord blood gammadelta TCR data were included only for comparison and were not generated in this cohort. Overall results and qualifications from the work: The public clonotype might still be present below the detection limit in CMV-uninfected infants. The public Vdelta1 clonotype was detected in about 20% of the 18 CMV-infected infants, namely three infected postnatally before 120 days of age and the congenitally infected infant. Within Vdelta1 cells, the frequency of the public clonotype appeared to be inversely correlated with age at infection and to decay rapidly, seemingly not persisting past roughly two months. A small sample size and the lack of race- or environment-matched controls were noted by the authors, because CMV is acquired by nearly all Ugandans before adulthood. The public clonotype was found only at the first time point after infection and was absent in uninfected infants and in those infected after 120 days.

Pregnant women receiving prenatal care in Kampala, Uganda, were recruited, and the infants of these women were enrolled, with documentation of maternal HIV status required. Families received weekly visits, and collection of infant clinical information, oral swabs and peripheral blood began at 6 weeks of age and continued every 4 months after that. Blood was drawn into heparin tubes, and PBMC were separated by Ficoll-Paque density gradient centrifugation and then cryopreserved. Library method: RT-PCR. TCR cDNA was generated by reverse transcription of PBMC RNA with SuperScript II and gamma-chain- and delta-chain-specific primers. The cDNA was purified with AMPure XP beads, then amplified and indexed with Illumina adapters using the Nextera XT Index Kit. Sequencing of gammadelta TCR libraries was carried out on an Illumina MiSeq using a V2 300-cycle kit. From the authors' description of their analysis: Using MiXCR v2.1.12, CDR3 sequences were assembled, and reads were mapped onto D, J and V genes obtained from GenBank. VDJtools v1.2.1 was used to carry out repertoire analyses of the CDR3 clonotypes. Clones were re-identified by TCRdb from the public reads with CATT, and rows with the same DNA were merged. The authors' filters were not applied to this entry. The table for this sample lists over a thousand delta-chain clones; 25% to 30% of them were counted only once. The ten largest clones add up to around 10% of the sample.

CDR1 TSWWSYY and CDR2 QGS are derived from the germline V gene. Trimmed from V: 4 bases; trimmed from J: 0 bases; junction bases lacking a gene match: 13. There are 18 amino acids in the CDR3, from cysteine to phenylalanine inclusive. Only the CDR3 DNA stays, 54 bases, in frame from base 1. In the case of this clone: This receptor's antigen is unknown. No clone much larger than this one lies a single base away; base qualities are absent.

The input for sequencing was peripheral blood, taken at time point 1 of longitudinal follow-up. This sequence originates from a human donor who was a Ugandan infant, either HIV-exposed or HIV-unexposed (not recorded which). Recombination connected TRDV1 to TRDJ1; TRDD3 aligns with 8 central bases. The sequenced DNA is TGTGCTCTTGGGGGCTATTTTCTCACTGGGGGTTACACCGATAAACTCATCTTT. Its coded protein is CALGGYFLTGGYTDKLIF.